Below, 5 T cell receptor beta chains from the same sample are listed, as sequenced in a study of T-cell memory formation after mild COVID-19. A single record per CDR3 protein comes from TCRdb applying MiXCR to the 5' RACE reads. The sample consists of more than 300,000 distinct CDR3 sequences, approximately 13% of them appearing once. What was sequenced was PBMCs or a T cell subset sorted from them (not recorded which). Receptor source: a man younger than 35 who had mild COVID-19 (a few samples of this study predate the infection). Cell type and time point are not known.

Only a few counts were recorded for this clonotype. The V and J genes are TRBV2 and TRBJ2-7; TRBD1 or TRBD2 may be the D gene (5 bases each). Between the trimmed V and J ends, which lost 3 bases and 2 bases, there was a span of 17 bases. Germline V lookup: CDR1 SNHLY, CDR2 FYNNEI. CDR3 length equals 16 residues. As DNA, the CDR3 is TGTGCCAGCAGTGATCCCGTCTCCGGGACCACCTACGAGCAGTACTTC. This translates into CASSDPVSGTTYEQYF.

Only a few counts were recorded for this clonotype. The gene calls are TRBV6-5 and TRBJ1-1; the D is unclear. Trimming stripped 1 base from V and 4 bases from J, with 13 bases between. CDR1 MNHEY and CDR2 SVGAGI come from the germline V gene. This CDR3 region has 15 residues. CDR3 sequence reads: CASSYFPSRVTEAFF. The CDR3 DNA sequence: TGTGCCAGCAGTTACTTCCCATCACGGGTCACTGAAGCTTTCTTT.

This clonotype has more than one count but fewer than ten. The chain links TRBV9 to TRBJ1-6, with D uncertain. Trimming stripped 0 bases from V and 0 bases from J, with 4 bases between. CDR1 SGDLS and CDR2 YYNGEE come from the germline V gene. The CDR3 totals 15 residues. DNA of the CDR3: TGTGCCAGCAGCGTAGGTGGCTCCTATAATTCACCCCTCCACTTT. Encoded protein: CASSVGGSYNSPLHF.

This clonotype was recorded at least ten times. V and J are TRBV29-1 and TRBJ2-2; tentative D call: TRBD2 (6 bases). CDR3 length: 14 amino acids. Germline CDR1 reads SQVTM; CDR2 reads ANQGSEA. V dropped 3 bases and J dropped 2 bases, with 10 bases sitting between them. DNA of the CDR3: TGCAGCGTTGACCCGGGGGAAAACACCGGGGAGCTGTTTTTT. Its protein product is CSVDPGENTGELFF.

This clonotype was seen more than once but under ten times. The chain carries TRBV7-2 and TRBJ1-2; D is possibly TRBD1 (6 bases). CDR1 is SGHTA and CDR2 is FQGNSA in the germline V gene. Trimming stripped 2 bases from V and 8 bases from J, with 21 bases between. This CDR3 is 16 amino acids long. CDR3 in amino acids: CASSLPLWTALGGYTF. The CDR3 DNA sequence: TGTGCCAGCAGCTTACCCCTTTGGACAGCCCTCGGGGGCTACACCTTC.